This TCR beta chain is drawn from a study of T cell repertoires in cytomegalovirus infection. Between the trimmed V and J ends, which lost 1 base and 4 bases, there was a span of 16 bases. In germline, CDR1 is MDHEN, CDR2 SYDVKM. CDR3 length: 16 amino acids. Notes on this clonotype: The antigen remains unidentified.

TCRdb called the reads again in MiXCR, with one record for every CDR3 protein. Here the sample spans about 51,000 distinct CDR3 sequences, more than 15% being singletons. This sequence joins TRBV28 and TRBJ1-1; TRBD1 might be the D (6 bases). This sequence was found in a human donor in good health (CMV status not recorded). Some clones in this sample may be carry-over from other donors' samples. Sequencing used CD8+ T cells from cultured PBMCs, obtained from culture after CMV antigen stimulation. The CDR3 sequence is CASSLFGGGASTEAFF. CDR3 bases: TGTGCCAGCAGTTTATTCGGGGGCGGGGCGAGCACTGAAGCTTTCTTT.